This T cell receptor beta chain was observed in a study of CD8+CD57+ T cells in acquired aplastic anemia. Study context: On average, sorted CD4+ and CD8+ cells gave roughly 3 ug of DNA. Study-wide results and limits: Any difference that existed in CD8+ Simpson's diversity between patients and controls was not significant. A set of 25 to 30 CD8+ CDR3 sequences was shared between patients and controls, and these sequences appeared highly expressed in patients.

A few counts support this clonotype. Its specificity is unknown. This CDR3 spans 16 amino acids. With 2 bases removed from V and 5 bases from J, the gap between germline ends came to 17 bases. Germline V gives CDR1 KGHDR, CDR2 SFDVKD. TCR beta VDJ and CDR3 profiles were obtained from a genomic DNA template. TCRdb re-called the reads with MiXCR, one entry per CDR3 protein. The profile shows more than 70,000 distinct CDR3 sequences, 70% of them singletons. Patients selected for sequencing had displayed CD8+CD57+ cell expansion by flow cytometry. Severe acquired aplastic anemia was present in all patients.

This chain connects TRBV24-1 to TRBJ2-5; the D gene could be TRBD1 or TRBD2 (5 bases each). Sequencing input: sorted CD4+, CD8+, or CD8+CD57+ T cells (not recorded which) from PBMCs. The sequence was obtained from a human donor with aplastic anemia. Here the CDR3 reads CATSDSDGAELETQYF. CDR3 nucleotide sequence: TGTGCCACCAGTGATTCCGACGGGGCCGAGTTGGAGACCCAGTACTTC.